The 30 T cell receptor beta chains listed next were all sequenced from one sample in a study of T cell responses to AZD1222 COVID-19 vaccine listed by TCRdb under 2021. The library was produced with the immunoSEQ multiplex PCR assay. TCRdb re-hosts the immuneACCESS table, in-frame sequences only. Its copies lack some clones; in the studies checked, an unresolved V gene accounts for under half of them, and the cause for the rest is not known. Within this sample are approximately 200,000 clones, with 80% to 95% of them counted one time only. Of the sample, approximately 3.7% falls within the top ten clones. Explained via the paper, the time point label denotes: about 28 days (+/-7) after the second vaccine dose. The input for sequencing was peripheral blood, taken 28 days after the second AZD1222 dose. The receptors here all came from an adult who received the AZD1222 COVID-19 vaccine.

The CDR3 loop is CASSLRGRDEQYF. As DNA, the CDR3 is TGTGCCAGCAGCCTCCGAGGGAGGGACGAGCAGTACTTC. The chain employs TRBV3-1 (or the pseudogene TRBV3-2) and TRBJ2-7; 7 bases line up with TRBD2. Per the germline V gene, CDR1 is LGHDT and CDR2 is YNNKEL (reference sequence). With V trimmed by 4 bases and J by 5 bases, 5 bases remained unmatched. This CDR3 is built from 13 residues.

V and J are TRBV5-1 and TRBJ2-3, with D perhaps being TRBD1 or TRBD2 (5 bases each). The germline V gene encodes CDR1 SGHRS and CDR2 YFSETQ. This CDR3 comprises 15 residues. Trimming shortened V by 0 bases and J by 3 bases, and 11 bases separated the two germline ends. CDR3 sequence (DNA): TGCGCCAGCAGCTTGGCCGGGACCAATACAGATACGCAGTATTTT. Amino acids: CASSLAGTNTDTQYF.

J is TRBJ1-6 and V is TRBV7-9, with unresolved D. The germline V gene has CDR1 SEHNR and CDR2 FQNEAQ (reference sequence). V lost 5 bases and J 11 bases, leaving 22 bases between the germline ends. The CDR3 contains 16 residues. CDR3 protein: CASSKEGSLIQAPLHF. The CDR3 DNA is TGTGCCAGCAGCAAAGAGGGCAGTTTAATTCAGGCACCCCTCCACTTT.

The CDR3 DNA is TGTGCCAGCAGCTTATTCGGGCAGGGAGTGCGGGGCTACACCTTC. Translated, it gives CASSLFGQGVRGYTF. The chain uses TRBV7-9 and TRBJ1-2; D may be TRBD1 (5 bases). With 2 bases removed from V and 8 bases from J, the gap between germline ends came to 18 bases. Per the germline V gene, CDR1 is SEHNR and CDR2 is FQNEAQ (reference sequence). This CDR3 spans 15 amino acids. Using reference TRBV7-9 and TRBJ1-2 for the parts outside the CDR3, the full variable domain is DTGVSQNPRHKITKRGQNVTFRCDPISEHNRLYWYRQTLGQGPEFLTYFQNEAQLEKSRLLSDRFSAERPKGSFSTLEIQRTEQGDSAMYLCASSLFGQGVRGYTFGSGTRLTVV.

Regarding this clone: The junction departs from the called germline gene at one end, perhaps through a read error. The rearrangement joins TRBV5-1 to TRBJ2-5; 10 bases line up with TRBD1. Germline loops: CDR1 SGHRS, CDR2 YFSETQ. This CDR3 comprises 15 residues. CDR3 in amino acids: CASSRSPTGGEKWNF. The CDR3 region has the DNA TGCGCCAGCAGCCGTTCCCCGACAGGGGGCGAAAAATGGAACTTC.

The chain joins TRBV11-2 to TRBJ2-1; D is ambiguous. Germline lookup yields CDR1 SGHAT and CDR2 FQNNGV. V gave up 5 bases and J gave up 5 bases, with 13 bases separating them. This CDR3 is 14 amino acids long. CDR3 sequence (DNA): TGTGCCAGCAGCCCCTTCCCTCAGAACAATGAGCAGTTCTTC. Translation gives CASSPFPQNNEQFF.

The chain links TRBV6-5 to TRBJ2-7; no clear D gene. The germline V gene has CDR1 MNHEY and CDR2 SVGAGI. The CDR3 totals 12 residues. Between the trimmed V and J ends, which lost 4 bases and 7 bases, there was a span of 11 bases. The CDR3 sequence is CASSSRSKEQYF. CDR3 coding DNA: TGTGCCAGCAGTTCCAGATCTAAGGAGCAGTACTTC.

CDR3 in DNA: TGTGCCAGCAGCGTAGGGGGACTAGCGGGAGAGGGGTACCAAGAGACCCAGTACTTC. Translated: CASSVGGLAGEGYQETQYF. The rearrangement uses TRBV9 and TRBJ2-5; 14 bases line up with TRBD2. The CDR3 spans 19 residues. With 0 bases clipped from V and 0 bases from J, the junction kept 7 bases outside the gene matches. Germline V gene data show CDR1 as SGDLS and CDR2 as YYNGEE.

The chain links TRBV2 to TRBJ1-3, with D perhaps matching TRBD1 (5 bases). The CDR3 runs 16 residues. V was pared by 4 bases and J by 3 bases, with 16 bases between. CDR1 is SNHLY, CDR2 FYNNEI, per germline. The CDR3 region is CASSGVGGVNGNTIYF. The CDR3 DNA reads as TGTGCCAGCAGTGGGGTTGGAGGGGTGAATGGAAACACCATATATTTT.

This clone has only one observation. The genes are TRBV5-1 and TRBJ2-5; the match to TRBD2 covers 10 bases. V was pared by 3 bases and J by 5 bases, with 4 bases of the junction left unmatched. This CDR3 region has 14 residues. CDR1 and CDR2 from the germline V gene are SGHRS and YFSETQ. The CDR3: CASSSGLATETQYF. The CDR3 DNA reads TGCGCCAGCAGCTCGGGACTAGCGACGGAGACCCAGTACTTC.

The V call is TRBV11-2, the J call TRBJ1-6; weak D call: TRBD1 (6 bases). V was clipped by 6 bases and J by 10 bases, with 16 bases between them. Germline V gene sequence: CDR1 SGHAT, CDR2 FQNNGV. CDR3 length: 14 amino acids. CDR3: CASSYFWGASPLHF. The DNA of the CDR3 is TGTGCCAGCAGTTATTTCTGGGGGGCGTCACCCCTCCACTTT.

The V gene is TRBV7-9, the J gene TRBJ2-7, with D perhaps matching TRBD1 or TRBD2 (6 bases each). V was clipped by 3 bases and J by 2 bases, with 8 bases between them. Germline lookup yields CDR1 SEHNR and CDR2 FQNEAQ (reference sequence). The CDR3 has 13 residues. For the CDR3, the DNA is TGTGCCAGCAGCTTGGGGGGCCCCTACGAGCAGTACTTC. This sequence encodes CASSLGGPYEQYF.

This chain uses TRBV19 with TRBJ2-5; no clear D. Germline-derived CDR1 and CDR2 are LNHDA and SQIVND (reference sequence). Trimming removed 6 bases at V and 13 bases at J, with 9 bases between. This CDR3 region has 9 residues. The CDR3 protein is CASSTPSYF. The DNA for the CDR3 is TGTGCCAGTAGCACCCCCTCGTACTTC.

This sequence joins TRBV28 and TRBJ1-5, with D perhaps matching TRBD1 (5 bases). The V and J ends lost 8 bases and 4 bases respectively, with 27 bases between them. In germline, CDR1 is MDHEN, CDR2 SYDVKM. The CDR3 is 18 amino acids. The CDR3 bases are TGTGCCAGCTCCACCGGGGGGTGGAAGGTAAGGACAAATCAGCCCCAGCATTTT. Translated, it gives CASSTGGWKVRTNQPQHF.

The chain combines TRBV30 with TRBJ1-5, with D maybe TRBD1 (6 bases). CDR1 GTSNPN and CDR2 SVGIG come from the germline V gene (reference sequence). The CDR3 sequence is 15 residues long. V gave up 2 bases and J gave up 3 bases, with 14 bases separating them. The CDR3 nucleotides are TGTGCCTGGAGTACCGGGGGCGCGTCCAATCAGCCCCAGCATTTT. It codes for CAWSTGGASNQPQHF.

The CDR3 DNA reads TGCGCCAGCAGCTTGGCACAGGGGGAAAAACTGTTTTTT. Amino acid sequence: CASSLAQGEKLFF. The V gene is TRBV5-1, the J gene TRBJ1-4, with 7 nucleotides matching TRBD1. The length of the CDR3 is 13 residues. V gave up 0 bases and J gave up 8 bases; unmatched junction bases: 1. Per the germline V gene, CDR1 is SGHRS and CDR2 is YFSETQ.

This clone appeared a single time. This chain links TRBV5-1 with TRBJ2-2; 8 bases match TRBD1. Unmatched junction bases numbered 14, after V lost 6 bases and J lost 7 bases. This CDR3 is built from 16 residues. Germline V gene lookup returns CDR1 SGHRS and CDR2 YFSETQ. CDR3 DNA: TGCGCCAGCACCCTCTGGTCAGGGGGCGATCACGGGGAGCTGTTTTTT. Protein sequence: CASTLWSGGDHGELFF.

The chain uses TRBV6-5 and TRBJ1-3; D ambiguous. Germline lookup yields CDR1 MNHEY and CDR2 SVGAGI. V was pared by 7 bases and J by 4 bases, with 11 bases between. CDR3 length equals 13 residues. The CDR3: CASTGVAGNTIYF. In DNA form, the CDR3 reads TGTGCCAGCACCGGGGTGGCGGGAAACACCATATATTTT.

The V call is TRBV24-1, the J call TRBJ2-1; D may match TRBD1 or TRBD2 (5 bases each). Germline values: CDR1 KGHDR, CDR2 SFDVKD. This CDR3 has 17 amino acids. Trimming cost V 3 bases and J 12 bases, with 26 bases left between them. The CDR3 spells CATSDTAGTNTGRGQFF. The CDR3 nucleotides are TGTGCCACCAGTGATACCGCCGGGACGAACACCGGTCGAGGGCAGTTCTTC.

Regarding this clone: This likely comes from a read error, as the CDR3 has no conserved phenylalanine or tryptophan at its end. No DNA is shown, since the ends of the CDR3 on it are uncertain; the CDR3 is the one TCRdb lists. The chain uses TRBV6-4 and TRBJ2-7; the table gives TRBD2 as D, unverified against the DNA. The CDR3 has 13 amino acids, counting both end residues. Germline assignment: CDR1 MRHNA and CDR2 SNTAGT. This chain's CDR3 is CASSDPIPGLASG.

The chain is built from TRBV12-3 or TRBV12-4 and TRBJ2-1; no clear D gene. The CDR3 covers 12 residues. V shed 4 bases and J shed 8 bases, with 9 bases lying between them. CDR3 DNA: TGTGCCAGCAGTTGGAAAAGGGATGAGCAGTTCTTC. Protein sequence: CASSWKRDEQFF.

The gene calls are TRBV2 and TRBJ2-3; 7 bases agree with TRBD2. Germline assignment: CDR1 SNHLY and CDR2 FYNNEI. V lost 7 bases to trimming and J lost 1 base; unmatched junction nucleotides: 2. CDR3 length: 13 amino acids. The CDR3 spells CASKREGTDTQYF. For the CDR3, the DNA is TGTGCCAGCAAACGGGAGGGCACAGATACGCAGTATTTT.

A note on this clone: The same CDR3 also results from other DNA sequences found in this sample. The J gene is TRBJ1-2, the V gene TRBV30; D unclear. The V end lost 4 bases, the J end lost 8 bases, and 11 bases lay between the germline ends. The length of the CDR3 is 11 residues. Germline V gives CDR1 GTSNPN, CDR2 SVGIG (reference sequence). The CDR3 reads CAWTGGRGYTF. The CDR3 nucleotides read TGTGCCTGGACTGGAGGGAGGGGCTACACCTTC.

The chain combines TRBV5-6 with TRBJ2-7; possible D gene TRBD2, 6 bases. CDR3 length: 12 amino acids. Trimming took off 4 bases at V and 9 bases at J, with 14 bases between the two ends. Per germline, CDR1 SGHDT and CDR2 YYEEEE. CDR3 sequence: CASSGGEMGQYF. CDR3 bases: TGTGCCAGCAGCGGAGGGGAAATGGGGCAGTACTTC.

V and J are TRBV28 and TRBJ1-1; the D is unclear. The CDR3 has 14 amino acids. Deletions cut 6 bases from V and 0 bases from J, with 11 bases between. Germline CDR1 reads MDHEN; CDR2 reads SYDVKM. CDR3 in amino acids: CASSPPVMNTEAFF. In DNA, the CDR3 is TGTGCCAGCAGCCCGCCAGTAATGAACACTGAAGCTTTCTTT.

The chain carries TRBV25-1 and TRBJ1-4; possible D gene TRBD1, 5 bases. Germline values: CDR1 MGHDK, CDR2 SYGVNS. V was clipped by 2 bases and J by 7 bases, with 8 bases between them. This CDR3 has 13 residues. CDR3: CASSEAGTEKLFF. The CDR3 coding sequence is TGTGCCAGCAGTGAAGCAGGGACTGAAAAACTGTTTTTT.

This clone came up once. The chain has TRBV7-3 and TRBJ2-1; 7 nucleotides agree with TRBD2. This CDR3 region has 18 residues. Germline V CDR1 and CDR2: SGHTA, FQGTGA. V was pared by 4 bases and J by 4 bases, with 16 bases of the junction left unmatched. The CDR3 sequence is CASSSGPPGLPFYNEQFF. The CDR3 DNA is TGTGCCAGCAGCTCAGGACCCCCGGGACTACCGTTTTACAATGAGCAGTTCTTC.

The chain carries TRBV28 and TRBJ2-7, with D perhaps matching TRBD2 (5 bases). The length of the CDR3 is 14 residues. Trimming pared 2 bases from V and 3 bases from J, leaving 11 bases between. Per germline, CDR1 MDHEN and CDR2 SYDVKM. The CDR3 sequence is CASSLGGSLYEQYF. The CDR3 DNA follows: TGTGCCAGCAGTTTAGGCGGGTCCCTCTACGAGCAGTACTTC.

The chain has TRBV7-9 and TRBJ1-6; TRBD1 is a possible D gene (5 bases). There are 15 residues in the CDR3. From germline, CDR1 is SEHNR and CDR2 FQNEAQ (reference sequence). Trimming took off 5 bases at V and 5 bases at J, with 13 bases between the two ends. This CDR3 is CASSVSGTDNSPLHF. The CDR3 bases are TGTGCCAGCAGCGTTTCCGGGACTGATAATTCACCCCTCCACTTT.

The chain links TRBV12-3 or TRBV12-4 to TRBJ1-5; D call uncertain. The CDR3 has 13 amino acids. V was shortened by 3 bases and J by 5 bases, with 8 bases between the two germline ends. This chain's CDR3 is CASSFGFDQPQHF. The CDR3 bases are TGTGCCAGCAGTTTCGGGTTTGATCAGCCCCAGCATTTT.